This record concerns one T cell receptor beta chain sequence. These data originate in a study of T cells in Graves' hyperthyroidism and ophthalmopathy. Using RNA transcripts as the source, TCR beta CDR3 regions were amplified. The study used the HTBI primer set for a first-round RT-PCR of the TCR CDR3. TCRdb reprocessed the multiplex PCR reads with MiXCR, giving one entry per CDR3 protein. Of approximately 610,000 distinct CDR3 sequences in the sample, approximately 15% were seen once. Diagnosing involved the use of clinical symptoms, serum thyroxine and TRAb, thyroid ultrasound and orbital computed tomography. The source is a woman aged 40 to 55 with Graves' ophthalmopathy. The source material was blood.

The CDR3 here is CASNPVDRGQETQYF. The CDR3 DNA reads as TGTGCCAGCAATCCGGTGGACAGGGGGCAAGAGACCCAGTACTTC. The chain combines TRBV6-1 with TRBJ2-5; the match to TRBD1 covers 10 bases. Germline V gene data show CDR1 as MNHNS and CDR2 as SASEGT. Unmatched junction bases numbered 7, after V lost 7 bases and J lost 2 bases. The CDR3 is 15 amino acids.